A single sample is the source of the 14 T cell receptor beta chains below, sequenced in a study of T cell responses to AZD1222 COVID-19 vaccine. Produced via immunoSEQ multiplex PCR; TCRdb's table is partial and in-frame only. The sample contains about 150,000 clones, 85% to 95% of which appear only once. Sequencing was performed on peripheral blood, taken on day 0 of AZD1222 vaccination. The receptors stem from an adult in good health.

The chain joins TRBV7-2 to TRBJ1-3, with D perhaps TRBD1 (5 bases). CDR3 length: 15 residues. The V gene's germline CDR1 is SGHTA and CDR2 FQGNSA. Trimming left V 5 bases short and J 0 bases short, with 11 bases between. Here the CDR3 reads CASSPRDVSGNTIYF. DNA of the CDR3: TGTGCCAGCAGCCCCCGGGACGTCTCTGGAAACACCATATATTTT.

V and J are TRBV12-3 or TRBV12-4 and TRBJ1-2; possibly TRBD1 for D (5 bases). The CDR3 length is 13 residues. V lost 3 bases to trimming and J lost 2 bases, with 7 bases between them. The CDR3 spells CASSLGVNYGYTF. CDR3 nucleotides: TGTGCCAGCAGTTTGGGGGTAAACTATGGCTACACCTTC.

The J gene is TRBJ2-7, the V gene TRBV28; 8 bases agree with TRBD1. This CDR3 spans 15 amino acids. After removal of 7 bases from V and 4 bases from J, the junction contained 12 bases not matched to a gene. Germline loops: CDR1 MDHEN, CDR2 SYDVKM. The CDR3 spells CASNEGQGAQYEQYF. As DNA, the CDR3 is TGTGCCAGCAACGAGGGGCAGGGGGCGCAGTACGAGCAGTACTTC. Supplemented by reference TRBV28 and TRBJ2-7, the full variable domain reads DVKVTQSSRYLVKRTGEKVFLECVQDMDHENMFWYRQDPGLGLRLIYFSYDVKMKEKGDIPEGYSVSREKKERFSLILESASTNQTSMYLCASNEGQGAQYEQYFGPGTRLTVT.

The CDR3 region has the DNA TGTGCCAGCAGCTTGGGGTCCTACAATGAGCAGTTCTTC. Its protein product is CASSLGSYNEQFF. The chain uses TRBV11-2 and TRBJ2-1, with D unclear. Trimming cost V 3 bases and J 1 base, with 4 bases left between them. The CDR3 runs to 13 residues. CDR1 and CDR2 (germline): SGHAT, FQNNGV.

A single count supports this clone. The rearrangement links TRBV5-1 to TRBJ1-6; 8 nucleotides line up with TRBD1. V lost 4 bases, J lost 7 bases, and 4 bases stayed unmatched. The V gene's germline CDR1 is SGHRS and CDR2 YFSETQ. The CDR3 spans 14 residues. The CDR3 DNA reads TGCGCCAGCAGCCCGGGACAGGAGAATTCACCCCTCCACTTT. This translates into CASSPGQENSPLHF.

CDR3 sequence: CASSRDRGLGQPQHF. CDR3 DNA sequence: TGTGCCAGCAGTCGGGACAGGGGCTTAGGTCAGCCCCAGCATTTT. The chain uses TRBV6-5 and TRBJ1-5; TRBD1 matches 10 bases. V trimming: 5 bases; J trimming: 6 bases; junction bases outside the gene matches: 7. From germline, CDR1 is MNHEY and CDR2 SVGAGI. The CDR3 runs to 15 residues.

The rearrangement uses TRBV10-2 and TRBJ1-6; D is uncertain. CDR3 length: 16 amino acids. The V end lost 0 bases, the J end lost 1 base, and 7 bases lay between the germline ends. From germline, CDR1 is WSHSY and CDR2 SAAADI. The CDR3 is CASSESGGSYNSPLHF. The DNA for the CDR3 is TGCGCCAGCAGTGAGTCGGGAGGATCCTATAATTCACCCCTCCACTTT.

This clone was found a few times. This rearrangement joins TRBV28 to TRBJ2-7; D is possibly TRBD2 (5 bases). V lost 3 bases and J 4 bases, leaving 22 bases between the germline ends. The CDR3 contains 17 residues. Looked up from germline, CDR1 is MDHEN and CDR2 is SYDVKM. The DNA of the CDR3 is TGTGCCAGCAGTTTTCGGCGAGTGGAGGTTCCTGGGTACGAGCAGTACTTC. It is translated as CASSFRRVEVPGYEQYF.

Comments on this clone: A junction end diverges from the germline sequence, so it may reflect a read error. V and J are TRBV19 and TRBJ1-1; D remains ambiguous. The CDR3 sequence is 13 residues long. Germline values: CDR1 LNHDA, CDR2 SQIVND (reference sequence). In DNA, the CDR3 is TGTGCCAGTAGACCGGACGGGAACGCTGAAGCTTTCTTT. It yields the protein CASRPDGNAEAFF.

This clone has just one count. The chain is built from TRBV19 and TRBJ1-1, with a possible D match to TRBD1 (5 bases). V lost 6 bases and J lost 4, with 18 bases in between. Germline V lookup: CDR1 LNHDA, CDR2 SQIVND (reference sequence). The CDR3 is 15 amino acids. The CDR3 spells CASRGDRKRTTEAFF. CDR3 DNA sequence: TGTGCCAGTAGAGGGGACCGAAAAAGAACCACTGAAGCTTTCTTT.

This clone was picked up one time. J is TRBJ2-2 and V is TRBV7-9; no definite D call. Trimming stripped 11 bases from V and 3 bases from J, with 16 bases between. The CDR3 has 14 residues. Germline CDR1 and CDR2: SEHNR and FQNEAQ (reference sequence). In nucleotides, the CDR3 is TGTGCCTCCTGCTTTTCCGGCGACACCGGGGAGCTGTTTTTT. The encoded protein is CASCFSGDTGELFF.

The CDR3 sequence: CASRADRGLRNIQYF. Here the CDR3 DNA reads TGTGCCAGCAGGGCGGACAGGGGGTTGCGTAACATTCAGTACTTC. This sequence joins TRBV27 and TRBJ2-4; 10 positions match TRBD1. This CDR3 spans 15 amino acids. The V gene end was trimmed by 6 bases and the J gene end by 7 bases; junction bases not matched to a gene: 9. Germline CDR1 and CDR2: MNHEY and SMNVEV (reference sequence).

This chain uses TRBV10-2 with TRBJ2-3; 7 bases map to TRBD1. V was clipped by 2 bases and J by 1 base; unmatched bases: 12. Looked up from germline, CDR1 is WSHSY and CDR2 is SAAADI. The CDR3 has 18 amino acids. The CDR3 sequence is CASSEPSGRQGRTDTQYF. CDR3 DNA: TGCGCCAGCAGTGAGCCCAGCGGCCGACAGGGCCGCACAGATACGCAGTATTTT.

The gene calls are TRBV15 and TRBJ2-2, with 7 bases lining up with TRBD2. Germline V gene lookup returns CDR1 LNHNV and CDR2 YYDKDF (reference sequence). V shed 4 bases, J shed 7 bases, and the junction held 3 bases outside the gene matches. This CDR3 contains 13 residues. CDR3 amino acids: CATSTGLVGELFF. As DNA, the CDR3 is TGTGCCACCAGCACAGGACTAGTCGGGGAGCTGTTTTTT.